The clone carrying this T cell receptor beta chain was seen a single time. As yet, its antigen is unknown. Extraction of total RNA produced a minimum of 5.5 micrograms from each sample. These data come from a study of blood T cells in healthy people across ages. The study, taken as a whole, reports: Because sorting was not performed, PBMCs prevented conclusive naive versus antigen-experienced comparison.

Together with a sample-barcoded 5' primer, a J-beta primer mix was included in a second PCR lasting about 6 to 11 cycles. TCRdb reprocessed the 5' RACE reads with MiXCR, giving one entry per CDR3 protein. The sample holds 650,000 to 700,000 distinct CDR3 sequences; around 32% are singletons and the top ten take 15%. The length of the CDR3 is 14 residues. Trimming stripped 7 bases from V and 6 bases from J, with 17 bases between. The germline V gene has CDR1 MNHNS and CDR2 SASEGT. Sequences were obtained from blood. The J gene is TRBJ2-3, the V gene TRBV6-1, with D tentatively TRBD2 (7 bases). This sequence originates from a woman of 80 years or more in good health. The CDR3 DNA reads TGTGCCAGCATTCCCTGGGGGGGCGTGGATACGCAGTATTTT. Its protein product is CASIPWGGVDTQYF.